The 24 T cell receptor beta chains below all came from one sample that was sequenced in a study of vaccination and CD4 T cells after COVID-19. Using its own MiXCR run on the PCR reads, TCRdb lists one record per CDR3 protein. There are around 20,000 distinct CDR3 sequences in the sample; roughly 56% occur only once, and about 0.89% lies in the top ten. Sequences were derived from CD4+ T cells from blood, sampled before SARS-CoV-2 vaccination. The receptors originated from a human donor who had recovered from COVID-19.

In DNA form, the CDR3 reads TGTGCCAGCAGTCGGACAGGCTATAATTCACCCCTCCACTTT. It encodes CASSRTGYNSPLHF. V and J are TRBV28 and TRBJ1-6, with 7 bases lining up with TRBD1. CDR1 is MDHEN and CDR2 is SYDVKM in the germline V gene. Trimming at V came to 5 bases and at J to 3 bases, leaving 1 base not matched to a gene. The CDR3 length is 14 residues.

There are a few counts of this clonotype. The chain is built from TRBV6-1 and TRBJ1-1, with D possibly TRBD1 on 5 matching bases. Germline-derived CDR1 and CDR2 are MNHNS and SASEGT. V dropped 11 bases and J dropped 3 bases, with 22 bases sitting between them. This CDR3 is built from 15 residues. The CDR3 DNA sequence: TGTGCCTCGGGGCGGTCCCTCCTCGGGGACACTGAAGCTTTCTTT. This translates into CASGRSLLGDTEAFF.

There are a few counts of this clonotype. The J gene is TRBJ2-5, the V gene TRBV19, with 7 nucleotides matching TRBD2. This CDR3 region has 13 residues. Germline CDR1 is LNHDA and CDR2 is SQIVND (reference sequence). The V segment lost 6 bases and the J segment 4 bases; nucleotides outside the gene matches: 5. CDR3 sequence (DNA): TGTGCCAGTAGGGGGGGGTACCGAGAGACCCAGTACTTC. It specifies CASRGGYRETQYF.

This clonotype showed up just a few times. The rearrangement links TRBV7-9 to TRBJ1-6; D is undetermined. This CDR3 spans 16 amino acids. Germline-derived CDR1 and CDR2 are SEHNR and FQNEAQ (reference sequence). Trimming cost V 1 base and J 6 bases, with 13 bases left between them. CDR3 amino acids: CASSLVADAFNSPLHF. In DNA form, the CDR3 reads TGTGCCAGCAGCTTAGTCGCGGACGCCTTTAATTCACCCCTCCACTTT.

This clonotype was counted a single time. CDR3 residues: CASSFTGYYGYTF. CDR3 DNA: TGTGCCAGCAGTTTCACCGGGTACTATGGCTACACCTTC. This chain joins TRBV28 and TRBJ1-2, with D uncertain. V was cut by 3 bases and J by 3 bases, with 8 bases left in between. Germline loops: CDR1 MDHEN, CDR2 SYDVKM. The CDR3 consists of 13 residues.

V usage is TRBV7-8 and J usage is TRBJ2-5, with D perhaps TRBD1 or TRBD2 (5 bases each). The CDR3 contains 12 residues. V lost 1 base and J 9 bases, leaving 9 bases between the germline ends. Germline lookup yields CDR1 SGHVS and CDR2 FQNEAQ. The CDR3 region is CASSLELGAQYF. The CDR3 bases are TGTGCCAGCAGCTTAGAATTGGGGGCCCAGTACTTC.

V usage is TRBV6-2 or TRBV6-3 and J usage is TRBJ2-2; 11 positions agree with TRBD2. V lost 5 bases, J lost 3 bases, and 8 bases stayed unmatched. The CDR3 runs to 17 residues. CDR1 and CDR2 from the germline V gene are MNHEY and SVGEGT. The CDR3 loop is CASSAVSGRDYTGELFF. Written as DNA, the CDR3 is TGTGCCAGCAGTGCCGTTAGCGGGAGGGATTACACCGGGGAGCTGTTTTTT.

The genes are TRBV27 and TRBJ1-2; D is perhaps TRBD1 (6 bases). CDR3 length equals 14 residues. CDR1 MNHEY and CDR2 SMNVEV come from the germline V gene (reference sequence). Trimming removed 4 bases from V and 4 bases from J, with 13 bases in between. In DNA form, the CDR3 reads TGTGCCAGCAGTTCTTCAGGGACAAGCTATGGCTACACCTTC. Its protein product is CASSSSGTSYGYTF.

The V call is TRBV7-8, the J call TRBJ2-3; the D is unclear. In germline, CDR1 is SGHVS, CDR2 FQNEAQ. This CDR3 is 14 amino acids long. Trimming stripped 5 bases from V and 1 base from J, with 10 bases between. The CDR3 nucleotides read TGTGCCAGCAGCCCCCAGACTGGCACAGATACGCAGTATTTT. It specifies CASSPQTGTDTQYF.

V usage is TRBV20-1 and J usage is TRBJ2-7; D might be TRBD2 (6 bases). Per the germline V gene, CDR1 is DFQATT and CDR2 is SNEGSKA (reference sequence). This CDR3 has 12 amino acids. Trimming removed 7 bases from V and 2 bases from J, with 12 bases in between. The CDR3 bases are TGCAGTGGCGTCGGGAGAACCTACGAGCAGTACTTC. This sequence encodes CSGVGRTYEQYF.

This clonotype was recorded only once. The chain joins TRBV5-1 to TRBJ1-2; a weak D match, TRBD1 (5 bases). The germline V and J ends were trimmed by 0 bases and 4 bases, with 16 bases remaining between them. The CDR3 consists of 16 residues. Germline V gene lookup returns CDR1 SGHRS and CDR2 YFSETQ. The CDR3 DNA follows: TGCGCCAGCAGCTTGGCCGCGGGGGGAACTAGCTATGGCTACACCTTC. Its translation is CASSLAAGGTSYGYTF.

This clonotype has only one observation. This sequence joins TRBV20-1 and TRBJ2-5, with 9 bases that match TRBD2. This CDR3 region has 15 residues. CDR1 and CDR2 (germline): DFQATT, SNEGSKA (reference sequence). V was clipped by 1 base and J by 1 base; unmatched bases: 4. The CDR3 region is CSARGVAGAQETQYF. In nucleotides, the CDR3 is TGCAGTGCTAGAGGAGTAGCGGGAGCCCAAGAGACCCAGTACTTC.

This chain connects TRBV2 to TRBJ2-6; either TRBD1 or TRBD2 may supply D (5 bases each). V gave up 5 bases and J gave up 0 bases, with 17 bases separating them. The germline CDR1 and CDR2 sequences are SNHLY and FYNNEI. The CDR3 spans 18 residues. CDR3 amino acids: CASSRSGTRFSGANVLTF. The CDR3 nucleotides read TGTGCCAGCAGTCGGTCCGGGACCCGATTCTCTGGGGCCAACGTCCTGACTTTC.

The chain couples TRBV19 to TRBJ2-5; possibly TRBD2 for D (5 bases). Trimming removed 5 bases from V and 4 bases from J, with 17 bases in between. The CDR3 extends over 15 amino acids. Germline V gene data show CDR1 as LNHDA and CDR2 as SQIVND (reference sequence). CDR3: CASSPIRGSGETQYF. The CDR3, as DNA: TGTGCCAGTAGTCCCATTAGAGGGAGTGGAGAGACCCAGTACTTC. Full variable domain (outside the CDR3, taken from reference TRBV19 and TRBJ2-5): DGGITQSPKYLFRKEGQNVTLSCEQNLNHDAMYWYRQDPGQGLRLIYYSQIVNDFQKGDIAEGYSVSREKKESFPLTVTSAQKNPTAFYLCASSPIRGSGETQYFGPGTRLLVL.

This clonotype was counted between two and nine times. CDR3 region: CASIDRQTNYGYTF. The CDR3 DNA follows: TGTGCCAGTATCGACCGACAAACTAACTATGGCTACACCTTC. V is TRBV19 and J is TRBJ1-2; D is unclear. Trimming took off 7 bases at V and 0 bases at J, with 12 bases between the two ends. The CDR3 runs 14 residues. CDR1 is LNHDA and CDR2 is SQIVND in the germline V gene (reference sequence).

This clonotype has only a few counts. The gene calls are TRBV20-1 and TRBJ2-3, with unresolved D. Trimming took off 5 bases at V and 6 bases at J, with 21 bases between the two ends. The CDR3 is made up of 15 amino acids. Germline loops: CDR1 DFQATT, CDR2 SNEGSKA (reference sequence). CDR3 region: CSAPPSDVPLDTQYF. As DNA, the CDR3 is TGCAGTGCTCCCCCCTCGGATGTTCCCCTCGATACGCAGTATTTT.

This clonotype was observed once. This sequence joins TRBV7-2 and TRBJ2-3; TRBD1 is a possible D gene (6 bases). CDR1 SGHTA and CDR2 FQGNSA come from the germline V gene. V was cut by 5 bases and J by 2 bases, with 14 bases left in between. This CDR3 contains 15 residues. In DNA form, the CDR3 reads TGTGCCAGCAGCCGCGATGGACAGACCACAGATACGCAGTATTTT. Translation: CASSRDGQTTDTQYF.

J is TRBJ2-1 and V is TRBV6-1; 8 positions match TRBD2. J lost 0 bases, V lost 5 bases, and 3 bases had no gene match. In germline, CDR1 is MNHNS, CDR2 SASEGT. The CDR3 has 15 amino acids. The CDR3 is CASSRSGSSYNEQFF. The CDR3 DNA follows: TGTGCCAGCAGTCGGAGCGGGAGCTCCTACAATGAGCAGTTCTTC.

The V and J genes are TRBV20-1 and TRBJ2-7, with 7 bases matching TRBD1. CDR1 and CDR2 (germline): DFQATT, SNEGSKA (reference sequence). V shed 5 bases and J 4 bases; nucleotides not matched to a gene: 8. The CDR3 sequence is 13 residues long. CDR3: CSAPWTGLYEQYF. The CDR3 coding sequence is TGCAGTGCTCCATGGACAGGCCTATACGAGCAGTACTTC.

V is TRBV24-1 and J is TRBJ2-7; D call uncertain. V was trimmed by 2 bases and J by 5 bases, leaving 9 bases between them. Germline V CDR1 and CDR2: KGHDR, SFDVKD. The CDR3 is 13 amino acids. CDR3 protein: CATSDSGVDEQYF. DNA for the CDR3: TGTGCCACCAGTGATTCTGGTGTCGACGAGCAGTACTTC.

CDR3 amino acids: CASSLSSPEAFF. The DNA for the CDR3 is TGTGCCAGCAGCCTTTCTTCCCCTGAAGCTTTCTTT. This chain joins TRBV7-9 and TRBJ1-1; no definite D call. V was pared by 5 bases and J by 6 bases, with 10 bases between. Germline-derived CDR1 and CDR2 are SEHNR and FQNEAQ (reference sequence). The CDR3 totals 12 residues.

V gene TRBV12-3 or TRBV12-4 combines with J gene TRBJ1-5; a weak D match, TRBD1 (6 bases). CDR3 size: 13 residues. Trimming removed 5 bases from V and 5 bases from J, with 10 bases in between. The CDR3 is CASSRDIDQPQHF. The DNA for the CDR3 is TGTGCCAGCAGTCGGGACATTGATCAGCCCCAGCATTTT.

This chain uses TRBV20-1 with TRBJ2-5; a possible D gene is TRBD2 (6 bases). The V gene's germline CDR1 is DFQATT and CDR2 SNEGSKA (reference sequence). Trimming shortened V by 6 bases and J by 2 bases, and 22 bases separated the two germline ends. This CDR3 has 16 residues. For the CDR3, the DNA is TGCAGTGCCACCCCCCGAGCGGAGCGGGCACAAGAGACCCAGTACTTC. It translates to CSATPRAERAQETQYF.

The rearrangement uses TRBV20-1 and TRBJ1-3; 10 bases line up with TRBD1. This CDR3 region has 14 residues. Germline V CDR1 and CDR2: DFQATT, SNEGSKA (reference sequence). The trim removed 6 bases at V and 8 bases at J, leaving 10 bases unmatched. For the CDR3, the DNA is TGCAGTGCGAGCGACAGGGGGCGCGGGGACACCATATATTTT. Translation: CSASDRGRGDTIYF.